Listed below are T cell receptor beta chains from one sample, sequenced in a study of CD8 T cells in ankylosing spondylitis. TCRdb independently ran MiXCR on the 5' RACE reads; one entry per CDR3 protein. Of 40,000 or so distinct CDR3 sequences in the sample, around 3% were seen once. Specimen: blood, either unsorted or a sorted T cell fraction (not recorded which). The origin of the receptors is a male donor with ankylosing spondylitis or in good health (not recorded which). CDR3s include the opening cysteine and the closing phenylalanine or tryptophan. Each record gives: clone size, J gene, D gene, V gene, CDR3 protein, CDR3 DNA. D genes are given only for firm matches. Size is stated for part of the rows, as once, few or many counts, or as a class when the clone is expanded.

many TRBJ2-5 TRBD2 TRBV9 CASSVGAGGREETQYF TGTGCCAGCAGCGTAGGAGCGGGGGGCCGTGAGGAGACCCAGTACTTC
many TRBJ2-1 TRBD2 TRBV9 CASSVGGTNNEQFF TGTGCCAGCAGCGTAGGTGGGACTAACAATGAGCAGTTCTTC
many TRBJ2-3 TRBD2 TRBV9 CASSVGLTGGIADTQYF TGTGCCAGCAGCGTAGGGTTGACGGGAGGTATCGCAGATACGCAGTATTTT
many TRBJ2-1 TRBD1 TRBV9 CASSQYPGQGIDEQFF TGTGCCAGCAGTCAATATCCGGGACAGGGGATTGATGAGCAGTTCTTC
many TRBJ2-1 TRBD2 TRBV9 CASSAGLAGGTTYNEQFF TGTGCCAGCAGCGCGGGACTAGCGGGGGGTACAACCTACAATGAGCAGTTCTTC
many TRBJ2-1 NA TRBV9 CASSTGVLDNEQFF TGTGCCAGTTCGACTGGGGTTTTAGACAATGAGCAGTTCTTC
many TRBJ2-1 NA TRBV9 CASSATGYSYNEQFF TGTGCCAGCAGCGCCACAGGTTACTCCTACAATGAGCAGTTCTTC
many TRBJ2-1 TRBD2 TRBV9 CASSPGLAGGGEQFF TGTGCCAGCAGCCCGGGACTAGCGGGAGGGGGGGAGCAGTTCTTC
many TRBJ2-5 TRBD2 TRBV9 CASSVLSSGGETQYF TGTGCCAGCAGCGTCCTTTCTAGCGGAGGGGAGACCCAGTACTTC
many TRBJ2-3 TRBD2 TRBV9 CASSGLAGGPTDTQYF TGTGCCAGCAGCGGTCTAGCGGGGGGGCCCACAGATACGCAGTATTTT
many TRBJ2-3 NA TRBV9 CASSATPSPTDTQYF TGTGCCAGCAGCGCGACTCCTTCCCCCACAGATACGCAGTATTTT
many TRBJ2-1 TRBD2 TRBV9 CASSAGGASGAGNEQFF TGTGCCAGCAGCGCTGGGGGGGCTAGCGGGGCGGGGAATGAGCAGTTCTTC
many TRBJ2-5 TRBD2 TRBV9 CASSVRAGGPRETQYF TGTGCCAGCAGCGTACGGGCGGGGGGGCCTAGGGAGACCCAGTACTTC
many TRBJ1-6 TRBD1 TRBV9 CASSVEAGGPLPSPLHF TGTGCCAGCAGCGTAGAGGCAGGGGGACCACTCCCCTCACCCCTCCACTTT
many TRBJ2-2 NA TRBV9 CASSVAGNTGELFF TGTGCCAGCAGCGTAGCGGGGAACACCGGGGAGCTGTTTTTT
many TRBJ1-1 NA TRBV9 CASSVAVQGSTEAFF TGTGCCAGCAGCGTAGCTGTGCAGGGTAGCACTGAAGCTTTCTTT
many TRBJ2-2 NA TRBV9 CASSVGWGRSTGELFF TGTGCCAGCAGCGTAGGATGGGGGCGGAGCACCGGGGAGCTGTTTTTT
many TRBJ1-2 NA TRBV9 CASSVGLPQGYGYTF TGTGCCAGCAGCGTGGGACTTCCCCAGGGCTATGGCTACACCTTC
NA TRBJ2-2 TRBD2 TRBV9 CASSASGGNTGELFF TGTGCCAGCAGCGCTAGCGGGGGGAACACCGGGGAGCTGTTTTTT
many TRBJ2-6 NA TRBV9 CASSVGTGANVLTF TGTGCCAGCAGCGTGGGGACTGGGGCCAACGTCCTGACTTTC
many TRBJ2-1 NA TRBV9 CASSVALSGPKLYNEQFF TGTGCCAGCAGCGTAGCTCTTAGCGGACCAAAGTTATACAATGAGCAGTTCTTC
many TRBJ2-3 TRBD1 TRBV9 CASSVGTGQGPRTDTQYF TGTGCCAGCAGCGTAGGGACCGGACAGGGACCTCGCACAGATACGCAGTATTTT
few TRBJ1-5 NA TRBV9 CASSPDSFSPQHF TGTGCCAGCAGCCCCGACAGTTTCAGCCCCCAGCATTTT
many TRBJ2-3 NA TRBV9 CASSSKGDTQYF TGTGCCAGCAGCTCCAAGGGGGATACGCAGTATTTT
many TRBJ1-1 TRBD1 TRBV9 CASSVGTGAREAFF TGTGCCAGCAGCGTCGGGACAGGGGCGCGTGAAGCTTTCTTT
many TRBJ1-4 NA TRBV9 CASSVGFFNEKLFF TGTGCCAGCAGCGTCGGTTTTTTTAATGAAAAACTGTTTTTT
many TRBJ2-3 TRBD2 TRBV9 CASSSLAGGPTDTQYF TGTGCCAGCAGCTCGCTAGCGGGGGGCCCCACAGATACGCAGTATTTT
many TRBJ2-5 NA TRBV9 CASSVEAEDWTQYF TGTGCCAGCAGCGTAGAAGCGGAGGATTGGACCCAGTACTTC
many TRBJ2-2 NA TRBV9 CASSVLAVNTGELFF TGTGCCAGCAGCGTACTTGCGGTGAACACCGGGGAGCTGTTTTTT
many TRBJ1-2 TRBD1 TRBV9 CASSVPQGGQNYGYTF TGTGCCAGCAGCGTACCCCAGGGGGGTCAGAACTATGGCTACACCTTC
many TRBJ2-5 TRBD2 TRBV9 CASSRRLAGGQETQYF TGTGCCAGCAGCCGTCGACTAGCGGGAGGTCAAGAGACCCAGTACTTC
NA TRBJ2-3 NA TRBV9 CASSVRPTSTDTQYF TGTGCCAGCAGCGTAAGACCTACTAGCACAGATACGCAGTATTTT
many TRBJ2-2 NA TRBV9 CASSVFGGTARSGELFF TGTGCCAGCAGCGTTTTTGGCGGGACAGCAAGATCCGGGGAGCTGTTTTTT
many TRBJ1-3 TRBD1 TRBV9 CASSTGTGSGNTIYF TGTGCCAGCAGCACCGGGACAGGCTCTGGAAACACCATATATTTT
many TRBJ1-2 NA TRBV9 CASSVGGGSYGYTF TGTGCCAGCAGCGTCGGCGGGGGGTCCTATGGCTACACCTTC
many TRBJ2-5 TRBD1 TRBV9 CASSEDRGFGQETQYF TGTGCCAGCAGCGAGGACAGGGGGTTTGGGCAAGAGACCCAGTACTTC
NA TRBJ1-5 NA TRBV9 CASGAGGPGQPQHF TGTGCCAGCGGGGCAGGAGGACCGGGTCAGCCCCAGCATTTT
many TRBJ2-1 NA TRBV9 CASSVDLGGFNEQFF TGTGCCAGCAGCGTAGACTTGGGGGGCTTCAATGAGCAGTTCTTC
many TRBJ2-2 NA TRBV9 CASTSSDLGTGELFF TGTGCCAGCACCTCTAGCGACCTTGGCACCGGGGAGCTGTTTTTT
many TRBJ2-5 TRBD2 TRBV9 CASSPRGGPETQYF TGTGCCAGCAGCCCCCGGGGGGGCCCGGAGACCCAGTACTTC
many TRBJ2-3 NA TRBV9 CASSVARQAPTDTQYF TGTGCCAGCAGCGTAGCGAGACAGGCCCCCACCGATACGCAGTATTTT
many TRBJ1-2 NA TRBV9 CASSVEGSRNYGYTF TGTGCCAGCAGCGTAGAAGGCAGTAGGAACTATGGCTACACCTTC
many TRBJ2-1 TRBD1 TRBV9 CASSVGVQGLYNEQFF TGTGCCAGCAGCGTAGGGGTACAGGGGCTCTACAATGAGCAGTTCTTC
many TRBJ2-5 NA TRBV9 CASGGGLYQETQYF TGTGCCAGCGGGGGAGGCTTGTACCAAGAGACCCAGTACTTC
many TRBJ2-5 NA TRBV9 CASSVAPGTNQETQYF TGTGCCAGCAGCGTAGCCCCCGGGACAAACCAAGAGACCCAGTACTTC
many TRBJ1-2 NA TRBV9 CASGGPTLDYGYTF TGTGCCAGCGGGGGACCGACCCTCGACTATGGCTACACCTTC
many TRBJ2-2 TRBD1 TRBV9 CASSSGGTQGALGTGELFF TGTGCCAGCAGCTCCGGCGGGACGCAGGGGGCGCTTGGCACCGGGGAGCTGTTTTTT
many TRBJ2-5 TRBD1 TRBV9 CASSVGQGALETQYF TGTGCCAGCAGCGTAGGTCAGGGGGCGCTGGAGACCCAGTACTTC
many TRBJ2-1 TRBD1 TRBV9 CASSKRQGEYNEQFF TGTGCCAGCAGCAAACGACAGGGTGAATACAATGAGCAGTTCTTC